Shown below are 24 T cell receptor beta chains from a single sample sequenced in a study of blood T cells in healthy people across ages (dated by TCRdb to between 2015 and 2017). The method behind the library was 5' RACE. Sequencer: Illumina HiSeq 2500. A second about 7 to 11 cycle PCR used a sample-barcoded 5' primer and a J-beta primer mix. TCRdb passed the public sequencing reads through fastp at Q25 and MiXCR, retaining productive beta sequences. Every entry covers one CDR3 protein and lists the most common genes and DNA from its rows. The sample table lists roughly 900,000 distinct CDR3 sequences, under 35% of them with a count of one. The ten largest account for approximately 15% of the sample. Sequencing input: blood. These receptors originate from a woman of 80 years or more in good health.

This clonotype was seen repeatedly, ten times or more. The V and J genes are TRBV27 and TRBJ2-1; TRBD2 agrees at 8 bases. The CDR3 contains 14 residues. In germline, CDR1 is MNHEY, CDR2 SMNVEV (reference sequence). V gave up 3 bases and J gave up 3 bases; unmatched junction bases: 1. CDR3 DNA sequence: TGTGCCAGCAGTTTCCTAGCGGGCTACAATGAGCAGTTCTTC. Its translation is CASSFLAGYNEQFF.

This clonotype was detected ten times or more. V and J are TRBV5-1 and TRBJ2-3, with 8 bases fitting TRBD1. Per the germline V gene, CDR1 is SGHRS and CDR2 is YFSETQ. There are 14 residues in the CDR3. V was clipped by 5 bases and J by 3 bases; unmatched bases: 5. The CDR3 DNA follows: TGCGCCAGCAGACTGGACAGGGCTACAGATACGCAGTATTTT. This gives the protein CASRLDRATDTQYF.

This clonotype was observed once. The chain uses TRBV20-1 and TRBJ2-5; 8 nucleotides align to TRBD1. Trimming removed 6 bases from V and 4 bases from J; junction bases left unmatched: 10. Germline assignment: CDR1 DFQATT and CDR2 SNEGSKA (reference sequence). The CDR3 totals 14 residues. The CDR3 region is CSAIAGGAGETQYF. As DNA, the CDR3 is TGCAGTGCAATCGCAGGGGGCGCGGGAGAGACCCAGTACTTC.

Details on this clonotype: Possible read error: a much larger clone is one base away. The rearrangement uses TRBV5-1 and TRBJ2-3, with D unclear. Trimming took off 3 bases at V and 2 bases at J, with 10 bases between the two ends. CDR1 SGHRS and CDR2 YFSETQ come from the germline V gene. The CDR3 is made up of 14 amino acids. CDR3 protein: CASSWVANTDTQYF. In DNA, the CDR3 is TGCGCCAGCAGCTGGGTCGCCAACACAGATACGCAGTATTTT.

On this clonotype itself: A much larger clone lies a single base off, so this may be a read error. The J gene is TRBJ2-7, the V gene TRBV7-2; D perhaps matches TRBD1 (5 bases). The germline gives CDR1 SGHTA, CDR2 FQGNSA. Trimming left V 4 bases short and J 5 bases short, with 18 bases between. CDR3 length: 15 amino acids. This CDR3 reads CASSSIPGREDEQYF. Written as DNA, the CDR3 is TGTGCCAGCAGCTCGATACCTGGCAGGGAAGACGAGCAGTACTTC.

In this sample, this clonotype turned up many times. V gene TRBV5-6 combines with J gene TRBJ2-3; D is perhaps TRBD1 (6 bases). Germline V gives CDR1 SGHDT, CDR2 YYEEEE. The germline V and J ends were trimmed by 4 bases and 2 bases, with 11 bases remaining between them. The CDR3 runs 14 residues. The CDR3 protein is CASSLRDTTDTQYF. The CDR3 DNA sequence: TGTGCCAGCAGCCTAAGGGACACCACAGATACGCAGTATTTT.

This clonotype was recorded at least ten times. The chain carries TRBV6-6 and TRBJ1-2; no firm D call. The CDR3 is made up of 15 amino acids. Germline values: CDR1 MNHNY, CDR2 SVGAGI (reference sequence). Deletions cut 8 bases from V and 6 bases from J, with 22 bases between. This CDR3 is CASATAGFRKNGYTF. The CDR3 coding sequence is TGTGCCAGCGCCACTGCCGGGTTCAGAAAAAATGGCTACACCTTC.

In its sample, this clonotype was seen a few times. DNA of the CDR3: TGTGCCAGTAGGGGCGCAAGCTCCTACGAGCAGTACTTC. Amino acids: CASRGASSYEQYF. The V gene is TRBV6-5, the J gene TRBJ2-7; tentatively, D is TRBD1 (5 bases). With 9 bases removed from V and 0 bases from J, the gap between germline ends came to 12 bases. In germline, CDR1 is MNHEY, CDR2 SVGAGI. The CDR3 loop spans 13 amino acids.

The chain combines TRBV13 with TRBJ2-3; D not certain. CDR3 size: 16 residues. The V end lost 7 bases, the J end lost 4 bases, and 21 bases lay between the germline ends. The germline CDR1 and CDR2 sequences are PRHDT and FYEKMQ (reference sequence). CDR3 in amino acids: CASNPPSTVGSDTQYF. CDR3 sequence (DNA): TGTGCCAGCAACCCCCCATCGACTGTCGGCTCAGATACGCAGTATTTT.

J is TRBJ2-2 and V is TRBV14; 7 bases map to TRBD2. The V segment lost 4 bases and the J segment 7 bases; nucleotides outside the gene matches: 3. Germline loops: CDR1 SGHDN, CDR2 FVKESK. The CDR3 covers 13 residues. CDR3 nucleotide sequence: TGTGCCAGCAGCCCGACTAGCTTCGGGGAGCTGTTTTTT. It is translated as CASSPTSFGELFF. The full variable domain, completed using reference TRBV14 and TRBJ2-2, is EAGVTQFPSHSVIEKGQTVTLRCDPISGHDNLYWYRRVMGKEIKFLLHFVKESKQDESGMPNNRFLAERTGGTYSTLKVQPAELEDSGVYFCASSPTSFGELFFGEGSRLTVL.

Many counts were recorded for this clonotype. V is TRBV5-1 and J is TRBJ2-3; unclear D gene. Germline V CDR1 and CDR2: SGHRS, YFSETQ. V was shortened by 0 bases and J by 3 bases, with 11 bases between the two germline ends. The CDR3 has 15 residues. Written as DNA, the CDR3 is TGCGCCAGCAGCTTGGACACTCCTAGTACAGATACGCAGTATTTT. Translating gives CASSLDTPSTDTQYF.

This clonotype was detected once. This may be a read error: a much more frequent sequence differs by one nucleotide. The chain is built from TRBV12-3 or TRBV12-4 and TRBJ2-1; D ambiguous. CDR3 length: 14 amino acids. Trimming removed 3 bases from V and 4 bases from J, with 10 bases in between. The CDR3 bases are TGTGCCAGCAGTTTGGGCCTTGTTTACAATGAGCAGTTCTTC. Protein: CASSLGLVYNEQFF.

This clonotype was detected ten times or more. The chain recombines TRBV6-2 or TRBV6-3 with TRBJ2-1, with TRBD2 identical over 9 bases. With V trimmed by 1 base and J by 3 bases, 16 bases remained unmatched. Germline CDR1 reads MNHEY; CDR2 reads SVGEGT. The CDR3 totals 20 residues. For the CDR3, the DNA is TGTGCCAGCAGTTACTTACCTTGGGGGGCTAGCGGGGCCCACTACAATGAGCAGTTCTTC. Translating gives CASSYLPWGASGAHYNEQFF.

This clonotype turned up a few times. CDR3 bases: TGCAGTGCTAGAGATCGCGAGCGGGGGATCGGGAATGAGCAGTTCTTC. Protein sequence: CSARDRERGIGNEQFF. This sequence joins TRBV20-1 and TRBJ2-1; 8 bases are a match to TRBD2. The CDR3 contains 16 residues. The V gene's germline CDR1 is DFQATT and CDR2 SNEGSKA (reference sequence). V trimming: 0 bases; J trimming: 7 bases; junction bases outside the gene matches: 11.

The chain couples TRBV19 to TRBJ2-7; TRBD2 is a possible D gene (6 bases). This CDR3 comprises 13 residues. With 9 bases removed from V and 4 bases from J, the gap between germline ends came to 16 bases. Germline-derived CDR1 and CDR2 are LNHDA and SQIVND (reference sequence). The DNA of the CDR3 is TGTGCCAGCCGCAGGGTGGGGACTTACGAGCAGTACTTC. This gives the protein CASRRVGTYEQYF. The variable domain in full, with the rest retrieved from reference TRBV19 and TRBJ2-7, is DGGITQSPKYLFRKEGQNVTLSCEQNLNHDAMYWYRQDPGQGLRLIYYSQIVNDFQKGDIAEGYSVSREKKESFPLTVTSAQKNPTAFYLCASRRVGTYEQYFGPGTRLTVT.

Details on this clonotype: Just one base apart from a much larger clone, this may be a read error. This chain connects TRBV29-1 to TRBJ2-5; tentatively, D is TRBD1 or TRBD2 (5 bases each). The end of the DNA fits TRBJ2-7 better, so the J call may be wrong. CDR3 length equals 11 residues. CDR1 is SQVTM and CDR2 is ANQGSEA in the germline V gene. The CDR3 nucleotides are TGCAACGTGGCGGTCGGGACCGAGCAGTACTTC. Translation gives CNVAVGTEQYF.

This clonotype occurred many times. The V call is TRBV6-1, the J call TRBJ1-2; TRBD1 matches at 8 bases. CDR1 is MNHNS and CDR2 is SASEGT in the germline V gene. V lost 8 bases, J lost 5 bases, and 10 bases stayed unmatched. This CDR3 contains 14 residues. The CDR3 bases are TGTGCCAGCTCATCCGGACAGGGTTTATATGGCTACACCTTC. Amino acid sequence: CASSSGQGLYGYTF.

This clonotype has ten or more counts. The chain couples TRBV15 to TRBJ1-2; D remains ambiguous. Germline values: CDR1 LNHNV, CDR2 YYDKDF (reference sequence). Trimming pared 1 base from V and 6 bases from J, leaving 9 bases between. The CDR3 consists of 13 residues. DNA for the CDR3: TGTGCCACCAGCAGAGCATCCGGGGATGGCTACACCTTC. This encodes CATSRASGDGYTF.

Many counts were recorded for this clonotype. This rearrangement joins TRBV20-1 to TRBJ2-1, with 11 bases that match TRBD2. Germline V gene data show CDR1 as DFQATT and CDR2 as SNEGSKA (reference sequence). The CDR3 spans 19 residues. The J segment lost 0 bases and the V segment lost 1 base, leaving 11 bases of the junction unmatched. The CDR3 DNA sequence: TGCAGTGCTAGAGTCTCGACTAGCGGGGCGTCCAGCTCCTACAATGAGCAGTTCTTC. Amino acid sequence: CSARVSTSGASSSYNEQFF.

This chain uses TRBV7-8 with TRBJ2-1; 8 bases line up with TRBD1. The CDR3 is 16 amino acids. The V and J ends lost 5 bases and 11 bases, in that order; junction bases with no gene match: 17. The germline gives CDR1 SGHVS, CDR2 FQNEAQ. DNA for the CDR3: TGTGCCAGCAGCCAAGCCCGGGACAGGCCCCAGGGTAAGCAGTTCTTC. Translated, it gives CASSQARDRPQGKQFF.

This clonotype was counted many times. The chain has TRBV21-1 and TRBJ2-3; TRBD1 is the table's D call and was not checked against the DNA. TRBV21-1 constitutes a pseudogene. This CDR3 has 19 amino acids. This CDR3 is CASSNPTSTTESSTDTQYF. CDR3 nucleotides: TGTGCCAGCAGCAATCCGACATCCACGACAGAATCAAGCACAGATACGCAGTATTTT.

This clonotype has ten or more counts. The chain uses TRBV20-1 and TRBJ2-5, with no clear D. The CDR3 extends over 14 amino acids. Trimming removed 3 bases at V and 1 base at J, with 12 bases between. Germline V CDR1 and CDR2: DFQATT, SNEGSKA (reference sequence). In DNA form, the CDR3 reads TGCAGTGCTAGCCGTAAAATGGGCCAAGAGACCCAGTACTTC. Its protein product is CSASRKMGQETQYF.

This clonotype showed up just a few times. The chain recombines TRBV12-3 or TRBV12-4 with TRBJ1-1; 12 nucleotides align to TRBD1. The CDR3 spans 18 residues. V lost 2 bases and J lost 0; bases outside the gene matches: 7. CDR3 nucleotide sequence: TGTGCCAGCAGTTTAACCGGGACAGGGGGCTCGGTGAACACTGAAGCTTTCTTT. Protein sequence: CASSLTGTGGSVNTEAFF.

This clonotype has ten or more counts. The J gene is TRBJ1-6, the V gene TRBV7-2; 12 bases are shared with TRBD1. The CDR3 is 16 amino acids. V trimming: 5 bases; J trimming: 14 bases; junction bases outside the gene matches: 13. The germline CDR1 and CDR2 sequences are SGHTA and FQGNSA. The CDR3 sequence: CASSPRKGQGAITLHF. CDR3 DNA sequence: TGTGCCAGCAGCCCACGTAAGGGACAGGGGGCAATCACCCTCCACTTT. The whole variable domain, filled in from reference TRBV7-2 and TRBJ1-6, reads GAGVSQSPSNKVTEKGKDVELRCDPISGHTALYWYRQSLGQGLEFLIYFQGNSAPDKSGLPSDRFSAERTGGSVSTLTIQRTQQEDSAVYLCASSPRKGQGAITLHFGNGTRLTVT.